This T cell receptor beta chain was recovered during a study of identical twins. Study findings and constraints: There is a chance that invariant MAIT and iNKT cells partially muddied zero-insertion analyses. Within twin pairs, the out-of-frame alpha sequences they shared showed excess low generation probability.

V was trimmed by 3 bases and J by 7 bases, leaving 7 bases between them. This CDR3 region has 13 residues. TCRdb reprocessed the 5' RACE reads with MiXCR, giving one entry per CDR3 protein. The sample has approximately 630,000 distinct CDR3 sequences, roughly 7.2% seen once. This clonotype has just a few counts. No antigen is known for it. The same sample was also studied in work on yellow fever vaccine responses in identical twins. That report notes: Reportedly, twins showed a vaccine T cell response that looked partly convergent and partly personalized.

The rearrangement joins TRBV12-3 or TRBV12-4 to TRBJ1-6; no firm D call. Material for sequencing was PBMCs. The clonotype originates from a woman aged 18 to 35 in good health. The CDR3 reads CASSLAENSPLHF. DNA for the CDR3: TGTGCCAGCAGTTTGGCAGAAAATTCACCCCTCCACTTT.